This record covers a single T cell receptor beta chain. Based on its abundance in the sample, this clone is medium-sized (0.01 to 0.1%). Its antigen target is currently unknown. Base qualities are not provided; no much larger clone lies one nucleotide away. Within the sample, other DNA sequences also encode this same CDR3. The CDR3 regions of human TCRbeta chains were subjected to immunosequencing. In the authors' own workflow: TCRs in the repertoires were compared against a reference library of SARS-CoV-2-specific TCRs that had been generated with the MIRA antigen-specificity platform. Breadth was defined as the fraction of unique TCRs that were SARS-CoV-2-associated, and depth was defined as the fraction of total T cells that were SARS-CoV-2-associated. Using the MIRA data, each spike-specific TCR was assigned both to the spike region to which the TCR was reactive and to a CD4 or CD8 class. Log10-transformed breadth and depth values were compared by one-way ANOVA with Sidak's multiple comparisons tests. This is the immuneACCESS table as TCRdb keeps it, with only in-frame sequences that have V and J called. A part of the clones is gone; compared with another copy, unresolved V genes explain less than half, and the rest is unexplained. Clone size and V and J calls were adopted from that table, with D and trimming inferred from the DNA. The table for this sample lists tens of thousands of clones; roughly 82% of them were counted only once. The ten largest make up around 5% of the sample.

The germline ends are 11 bases apart after V is trimmed by 5 bases and J by 4 bases. The germline V gene (reference sequence) provides CDR1 SEHNR and CDR2 FQNEAQ. There are 13 amino acids in the CDR3, from cysteine to phenylalanine inclusive. The entry retains the CDR3 DNA only, 39 bases that are in frame from base 1. This entry belongs to a study of T cell responses to AZD1222 COVID-19 vaccine listed by TCRdb under 2021. About the investigation overall: AZD1222 recipients given second doses at about 4 weeks or at about 12 weeks were pooled, since spike-specific TCR depth and breadth were not found to differ between the two schedules. Enrollment into the trials was organized by age into subgroups of 18-55, 56-69 and 70-plus years, and those subgroups contained about 160, 30 and 59 TCR-sequenced participants, respectively. A total of approximately 240 trial participants underwent TCR sequencing, of whom 207 received two doses of AZD1222 and some 25 received two doses of the MenACWY control vaccine. Study-wide conclusions, independent of this receptor: Epitopes outside the regions mutated in the B.1.351 and B.1.1.7 variants were reportedly recognized by nearly half of the unique spike-specific TCRs. Because no samples from the day 14 peak response were available, repertoires could be characterized only after the peak T cell response. After two AZD1222 doses, spike-specific TCR breadth and depth were significantly higher than at day 0 and than in MenACWY recipients. Only five to seven AZD1222 recipients were SARS-CoV-2 seropositive at baseline, limiting conclusions about previously exposed vaccinees. Participants were mostly white British and included more females than males, and it was suggested by the authors that clonal diversity may have been underestimated. In the small 56-69-year group, the increase in depth fell short of significance, most likely because of low power. The whole spike protein was spanned by vaccine-associated CD4 TCRs, and dominant responses were seen in regions 160-218 and 743-854.

Explained via the paper, the time point label denotes: baseline before first vaccination. The vaccinee samples were drawn from two UK trials, COV001 and COV002, one of which was a single-blind randomized controlled phase 2/3 trial testing AZD1222 (ChAdOx1 nCoV-19) in healthy adults. Trial participant PBMC samples were collected at day 0 and day 28 after the second dose for TCRbeta chain sequencing. This sequence uses TRBV7-9 and TRBJ1-1; the D segment could be TRBD1, given 5 matching bases. This specimen consisted of peripheral blood, obtained on day 0 of AZD1222 vaccination. This TCR was recovered from an adult in good health. The nucleotide sequence is given as TGTGCCAGCAGCCCTCAGGGTAGCACTGAAGCTTTCTTT. Translated, it reads CASSPQGSTEAFF.